The 2 T cell receptor beta chains given below trace back to one sample, sequenced in a study of CD8 T cells in ankylosing spondylitis. Using its own MiXCR run on the 5' RACE reads, TCRdb lists one record per CDR3 protein. This repertoire shows 380,000 or so distinct CDR3 sequences, 20% to 25% found once; its top ten account for around 13%. The sample taken for sequencing was blood, either unsorted or a sorted T cell fraction (not recorded which). The receptors come from a male donor with ankylosing spondylitis or in good health (not recorded which).

The chain has TRBV12-3 or TRBV12-4 and TRBJ2-5; possibly TRBD2 for D (5 bases). V was clipped by 7 bases and J by 2 bases, with 14 bases between them. The CDR3 covers 14 residues. The CDR3 here is CASTPGLGQETQYF. CDR3 DNA: TGTGCCAGCACTCCTGGACTGGGGCAAGAGACCCAGTACTTC.

The genes are TRBV6-1 and TRBJ2-2; 7 positions match TRBD1. Germline CDR1 and CDR2: MNHNS and SASEGT. V trimming: 7 bases; J trimming: 5 bases; junction bases outside the gene matches: 7. The CDR3 loop spans 14 amino acids. CDR3 bases: TGTGCCAGCACCGCGACAGGGTATACCGGGGAGCTGTTTTTT. This codes for CASTATGYTGELFF.